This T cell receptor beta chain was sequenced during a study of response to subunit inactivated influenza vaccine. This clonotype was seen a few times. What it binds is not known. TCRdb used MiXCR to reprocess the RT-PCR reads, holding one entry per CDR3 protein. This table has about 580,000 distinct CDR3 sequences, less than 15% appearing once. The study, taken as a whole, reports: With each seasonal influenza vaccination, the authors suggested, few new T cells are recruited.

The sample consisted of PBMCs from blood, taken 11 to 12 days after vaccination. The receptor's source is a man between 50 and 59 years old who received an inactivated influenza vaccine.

CDR3 amino acids: CASSPFSGRGNEQFF. The CDR3 DNA reads as TGTGCCAGCAGCCCTTTTAGCGGGAGAGGGAATGAGCAGTTCTTC. V is TRBV6-2 or TRBV6-3 and J is TRBJ2-1, with 9 bases fitting TRBD2. Germline trimming cut 6 bases from V and 7 bases from J; bases unmatched to any gene: 10. The CDR3 runs to 15 residues. Germline assignment: CDR1 MNHEY and CDR2 SVGEGT.